The 29 T cell receptor beta chains listed next were all sequenced from one sample in a study of cytotoxic CD8 clonotypes in ibrutinib-treated CLL. The table came from immunoSEQ multiplex PCR; TCRdb's copy has only in-frame clones and leaves some out. The sample holds 75,000 to 90,000 clones, around 78% seen once. This specimen consisted of PBMCs, obtained after 24 months of ibrutinib treatment. All receptors come from a human donor with chronic lymphocytic leukemia.

The V and J genes are TRBV5-1 and TRBJ2-1; no clear D gene. The germline CDR1 and CDR2 sequences are SGHRS and YFSETQ. The germline V and J ends were trimmed by 0 bases and 7 bases, with 8 bases remaining between them. The CDR3 totals 13 residues. CDR3 in DNA: TGCGCCAGCAGCTTGGACGCCCCGAATGAGCAGTTCTTC. This codes for CASSLDAPNEQFF.

This chain links TRBV10-3 with TRBJ2-7, with D maybe TRBD1 (5 bases). The germline V gene encodes CDR1 ENHRY and CDR2 SYGVKD. V was pared by 4 bases and J by 4 bases, with 14 bases between. The CDR3 spans 14 residues. DNA for the CDR3: TGTGCCATCAGTGGTTCAGGGCAGGGATACGAGCAGTACTTC. As protein: CAISGSGQGYEQYF.

This rearrangement joins TRBV2 to TRBJ2-7, with 7 bases matching TRBD2. The length of the CDR3 is 14 residues. CDR1 is SNHLY and CDR2 is FYNNEI in the germline V gene. Unmatched junction bases numbered 11, after V lost 6 bases and J lost 6 bases. CDR3 protein: CASRMIGGVGEQYF. In DNA, the CDR3 is TGTGCCAGCAGGATGATTGGGGGGGTAGGCGAGCAGTACTTC.

The V call is TRBV11-2, the J call TRBJ2-5; D perhaps matches TRBD2 (6 bases). V lost 5 bases to trimming and J lost 2 bases, with 12 bases between them. Germline CDR1 reads SGHAT; CDR2 reads FQNNGV. This CDR3 spans 14 amino acids. CDR3 DNA: TGTGCCAGCAGCCCCCCTAGCGCACAAGAGACCCAGTACTTC. Its protein is CASSPPSAQETQYF.

This chain joins TRBV11-3 and TRBJ2-3; tentatively, D is TRBD2 (5 bases). Trimming took 0 bases from V and 7 from J, leaving 8 bases between them. Germline lookup yields CDR1 SGHNT and CDR2 YENEEA. The CDR3 loop spans 13 amino acids. CDR3 nucleotide sequence: TGTGCCAGCAGCTTAGATTACGGGAATACGCAGTATTTT. As protein: CASSLDYGNTQYF.

CDR3 amino acids: CASSDAGGRISEAFF. The CDR3 DNA reads TGTGCCAGCAGCGATGCAGGGGGCCGTATCTCTGAAGCTTTCTTT. The chain recombines TRBV9 with TRBJ1-1; 8 positions agree with TRBD1. The CDR3 has 15 residues. In germline, CDR1 is SGDLS, CDR2 YYNGEE. With V trimmed by 3 bases and J by 6 bases, 10 bases remained unmatched.

The chain carries TRBV9 and TRBJ2-1; 14 positions match TRBD2. Germline V lookup: CDR1 SGDLS, CDR2 YYNGEE. J was trimmed by 5 bases and V by 3 bases; bases with no gene match: 1. There are 15 residues in the CDR3. The CDR3 bases are TGTGCCAGCAGCGGGGGACTAGCGGGAGACAATGAGCAGTTCTTC. Protein product: CASSGGLAGDNEQFF. Full variable domain (remainder filled in from reference TRBV9 and TRBJ2-1): DSGVTQTPKHLITATGQRVTLRCSPRSGDLSVYWYQQSLDQGLQFLIQYYNGEERAKGNILERFSAQQFPDLHSELNLSSLELGDSALYFCASSGGLAGDNEQFFGPGTRLTVL.

The table lists this clone with a count of one. The rearrangement joins TRBV2 to TRBJ2-5; 10 positions match TRBD1. Germline V gene sequence: CDR1 SNHLY, CDR2 FYNNEI. The V gene end was trimmed by 6 bases and the J gene end by 2 bases; junction bases not matched to a gene: 6. This CDR3 contains 15 residues. The CDR3 region has the DNA TGTGCCAGCAGAGCCCGGGACAGGGGACAAGAGACCCAGTACTTC. Residues: CASRARDRGQETQYF. The full variable domain, with the rest looked up from reference TRBV2 and TRBJ2-5, is EPEVTQTPSHQVTQMGQEVILRCVPISNHLYFYWYRQILGQKVEFLVSFYNNEISEKSEIFDDQFSVERPDGSNFTLKIRSTKLEDSAMYFCASRARDRGQETQYFGPGTRLLVL.

This chain uses TRBV18 with TRBJ2-3, with D possibly being TRBD2 (6 bases). CDR1 is KGHSH and CDR2 is LQKENI in the germline V gene. V lost 3 bases to trimming and J lost 2 bases, with 18 bases between them. The CDR3 consists of 17 residues. CDR3 nucleotides: TGTGCCAGCTCACCGCGCCTTACTAGCTACAACACAGATACGCAGTATTTT. Its protein product is CASSPRLTSYNTDTQYF. The entire variable domain, with the rest obtained from reference TRBV18 and TRBJ2-3, is as follows: NAGVMQNPRHLVRRRGQEARLRCSPMKGHSHVYWYRQLPEEGLKFMVYLQKENIIDESGMPKERFSAEFPKEGPSILRIQQVVRGDSAAYFCASSPRLTSYNTDTQYFGPGTRLTVL.

This clone is a singleton in its sample. The chain couples TRBV5-1 to TRBJ2-1, with 9 positions matching TRBD1. CDR3 length: 15 residues. Losses at the gene ends were 4 bases for V and 3 bases for J; bases not matched to a gene: 5. Germline CDR1 is SGHRS and CDR2 is YFSETQ. CDR3 DNA sequence: TGCGCCAGCAGCCTCGGGACAGGGCGCTACAATGAGCAGTTCTTC. Translation gives CASSLGTGRYNEQFF.

The V call is TRBV19, the J call TRBJ2-6; no firm D call. Germline lookup yields CDR1 LNHDA and CDR2 SQIVND (reference sequence). V dropped 7 bases and J dropped 2 bases, with 9 bases sitting between them. The CDR3 sequence is 14 residues long. The CDR3 loop is CASKPIAGANVLTF. In nucleotides, the CDR3 is TGTGCCAGTAAACCCATAGCTGGGGCCAACGTCCTGACTTTC.

This clone was observed a few times. This sequence joins TRBV5-1 and TRBJ2-6, with D hard to call. This CDR3 has 15 amino acids. Looked up from germline, CDR1 is SGHRS and CDR2 is YFSETQ. Trimming pared 0 bases from V and 0 bases from J, leaving 4 bases between. The DNA for the CDR3 is TGCGCCAGCAGCTTGGAGATCTCTGGGGCCAACGTCCTGACTTTC. It yields the protein CASSLEISGANVLTF. Full variable domain (missing parts from reference TRBV5-1 and TRBJ2-6): KAGVTQTPRYLIKTRGQQVTLSCSPISGHRSVSWYQQTPGQGLQFLFEYFSETQRNKGNFPGRFSGRQFSNSRSEMNVSTLELGDSALYLCASSLEISGANVLTFGAGSRLTVL.

The rearrangement joins TRBV5-1 to TRBJ2-7; 7 bases fit TRBD2. Germline V CDR1 and CDR2: SGHRS, YFSETQ. This CDR3 spans 16 amino acids. Trimming removed 5 bases from V and 4 bases from J; junction bases left unmatched: 15. CDR3 nucleotide sequence: TGCGCCAGCAGAGCTAGCGGAACCACCCTGGGGTACGAGCAGTACTTC. Its translation: CASRASGTTLGYEQYF.

V gene TRBV5-1 combines with J gene TRBJ2-1; 8 nucleotides agree with TRBD1. Germline V lookup: CDR1 SGHRS, CDR2 YFSETQ. The CDR3 length is 14 residues. Losses at the gene ends were 6 bases for V and 9 bases for J; bases not matched to a gene: 11. The CDR3 is CASTPQDRATEQFF. CDR3 in DNA: TGCGCCAGCACCCCTCAGGACAGGGCAACTGAGCAGTTCTTC.

This chain connects TRBV19 to TRBJ2-7, with 9 bases identical to TRBD1. The CDR3 consists of 14 residues. Per germline, CDR1 LNHDA and CDR2 SQIVND (reference sequence). Trimming cost V 3 bases and J 2 bases; bases outside gene matches: 2. CDR3 coding DNA: TGTGCCAGTAGTATGGGGACAGGGCCCTACGAGCAGTACTTC. Translated, it gives CASSMGTGPYEQYF.

The chain employs TRBV29-1 and TRBJ2-3; 9 nucleotides line up with TRBD1. Looked up from germline, CDR1 is SQVTM and CDR2 is ANQGSEA. CDR3 length equals 15 residues. Trimming took 4 bases from V and 4 from J; bases not matched to a gene: 9. The CDR3 here is CSVVIPGQGSDTQYF. The CDR3 bases are TGCAGCGTTGTAATACCGGGACAGGGATCAGATACGCAGTATTTT.

This sequence joins TRBV2 and TRBJ2-3; D not resolved. Germline lookup yields CDR1 SNHLY and CDR2 FYNNEI. This CDR3 region has 15 residues. Deletions cut 7 bases from V and 0 bases from J, with 14 bases between. The CDR3 protein is CASKYDHLSTDTQYF. Written as DNA, the CDR3 is TGTGCCAGCAAGTACGACCACCTTAGCACAGATACGCAGTATTTT.

This sequence joins TRBV30 and TRBJ1-2, with no clear D. Trimming stripped 0 bases from V and 4 bases from J, with 9 bases between. The CDR3 extends over 13 amino acids. Germline lookup yields CDR1 GTSNPN and CDR2 SVGIG (reference sequence). DNA for the CDR3: TGTGCCTGGAGTGTCCGCATCTCCTATGGCTACACCTTC. Protein: CAWSVRISYGYTF.

The chain carries TRBV7-8 and TRBJ2-6; D call uncertain. Trimming took 5 bases from V and 5 from J, leaving 22 bases between them. CDR1 is SGHVS, CDR2 FQNEAQ, per germline. This CDR3 comprises 18 residues. The CDR3 reads CASSKDTYPQSRANVLTF. DNA of the CDR3: TGTGCCAGCAGCAAAGATACGTACCCACAAAGTCGGGCCAACGTCCTGACTTTC.

This clone came up a few times. The chain recombines TRBV9 with TRBJ2-7; possible D gene TRBD1, 6 bases. Germline values: CDR1 SGDLS, CDR2 YYNGEE. This CDR3 comprises 18 residues. The ends were cut back, 0 bases at V and 2 bases at J, with 21 bases in the middle. The CDR3 loop is CASSVADPGQSTTYEQYF. CDR3 in DNA: TGTGCCAGCAGCGTAGCTGACCCGGGACAATCTACGACCTACGAGCAGTACTTC.

The gene calls are TRBV10-3 and TRBJ2-7; TRBD1 matches 9 bases. In germline, CDR1 is ENHRY, CDR2 SYGVKD. Trimming took 6 bases from V and 2 from J; bases not matched to a gene: 2. CDR3 length equals 13 residues. For the CDR3, the DNA is TGTGCCATCAGCCGGGACAGGGCCTACGAGCAGTACTTC. The encoded protein is CAISRDRAYEQYF.

This chain uses TRBV5-1 with TRBJ2-2; D might be TRBD1 (5 bases). The CDR3 runs 16 residues. Per germline, CDR1 SGHRS and CDR2 YFSETQ. V lost 4 bases and J 0 bases, leaving 13 bases between the germline ends. The CDR3, as DNA: TGCGCCAGCAGCCTTGGCCCGACAGCGAACACCGGGGAGCTGTTTTTT. Translated: CASSLGPTANTGELFF.

This clone was seen a handful of times. This sequence joins TRBV11-1 and TRBJ1-2; 7 bases line up with TRBD1. V trimming: 5 bases; J trimming: 7 bases; junction bases outside the gene matches: 10. Looked up from germline, CDR1 is SGHAT and CDR2 is FQDESV (reference sequence). The CDR3 runs to 14 residues. CDR3: CASSTGTASGGYTF. CDR3 DNA sequence: TGTGCCAGCAGCACCGGGACAGCGTCCGGTGGCTACACCTTC.

This chain uses TRBV4-1 with TRBJ1-2; tentatively, D is TRBD1 (5 bases). The CDR3 consists of 14 residues. Germline CDR1 reads MGHRA; CDR2 reads YSYEKL. Trimming shortened V by 2 bases and J by 10 bases, and 17 bases separated the two germline ends. The CDR3 DNA follows: TGCGCCAGCAGCCAAAAAGCGGGGGGACCAACCTACACCTTC. It yields the protein CASSQKAGGPTYTF.

This clone was detected only a few times. The gene calls are TRBV9 and TRBJ2-5, with 7 bases fitting TRBD2. This CDR3 is 13 amino acids long. Germline values: CDR1 SGDLS, CDR2 YYNGEE. Trimming at V came to 0 bases and at J to 7 bases, leaving 3 bases not matched to a gene. CDR3 nucleotides: TGTGCCAGCAGCGTAGTCTCGGGGGGGACCCAGTACTTC. Translated, it gives CASSVVSGGTQYF.

Concerning this clone: Sequence at one end of the junction differs from germline and may be a read error. V gene TRBV6-6 combines with J gene TRBJ2-1, with D perhaps being TRBD1 or TRBD2 (5 bases each). Per germline, CDR1 MNHNY and CDR2 SVGAGI (reference sequence). This CDR3 region has 13 residues. The CDR3 DNA follows: TGTGCCAGCAGTGACTCGGGGCTTAGTGAGCAGTTCTTC. It specifies CASSDSGLSEQFF.

This chain joins TRBV5-6 and TRBJ1-5; 7 nucleotides line up with TRBD1. This CDR3 contains 14 residues. Germline V gene sequence: CDR1 SGHDT, CDR2 YYEEEE. With V trimmed by 2 bases and J by 4 bases, 3 bases remained unmatched. The CDR3 loop is CASSFGQANQPQHF. CDR3 sequence (DNA): TGTGCCAGCAGCTTTGGACAGGCGAATCAGCCCCAGCATTTT. The variable domain in full, with the rest retrieved from reference TRBV5-6 and TRBJ1-5, is DAGVTQSPTHLIKTRGQQVTLRCSPKSGHDTVSWYQQALGQGPQFIFQYYEEEERQRGNFPDRFSGHQFPNYSSELNVNALLLGDSALYLCASSFGQANQPQHFGDGTRLSIL.

The chain is built from TRBV2 and TRBJ2-7; 10 nucleotides align to TRBD1. J lost 6 bases, V lost 7 bases, and 9 bases had no gene match. The CDR3 has 14 residues. The germline V gene has CDR1 SNHLY and CDR2 FYNNEI. CDR3 region: CASTSGTGAFEQYF. CDR3 DNA sequence: TGTGCCAGCACCTCCGGGACAGGGGCCTTCGAGCAGTACTTC.

The chain combines TRBV19 with TRBJ2-2; maybe TRBD2 (7 bases). V gave up 4 bases and J gave up 4 bases, with 16 bases separating them. The V gene's germline CDR1 is LNHDA and CDR2 SQIVND (reference sequence). The CDR3 has 16 residues. The CDR3 region has the DNA TGTGCCAGTAGTACTCCCGGGGGAGGGGGCACCGGGGAGCTGTTTTTT. It codes for CASSTPGGGGTGELFF.